This record looks at one T cell receptor (beta chain) sequence and its context. As handled by the study authors: How many nucleated cells were present was estimated from reference gene primer amplification. Generated by immunoSEQ multiplex PCR, the TCRdb table keeps only in-frame clones and is missing some. V and J calls and clone size follow that table, whereas D and trimming were derived from the DNA. The sample shows some 350,000 clones, 88% of them seen only once. The data are from a study of blood T cell repertoires in COVID-19. As for the study in general: In each case, the material was cDNA or gDNA derived from T cells, B-cell-depleted T cells, or PBMCs.

Patients of the Seattle cohort, enrolled during active infection, were followed longitudinally. Losses at the gene ends were 6 bases for V and 3 bases for J; bases not matched to a gene: 3. Germline V gene data show CDR1 as SNHLY and CDR2 as FYNNEI. The CDR3 runs 15 residues. The rearrangement links TRBV2 to TRBJ2-1; 12 bases map to TRBD2. The sample was peripheral blood. The clonotype comes from a woman in her 70s with COVID-19, enrolled during active disease. The CDR3 bases are TGTGCCAGCAGACTAGCGGGGGGCTACTACAATGAGCAGTTCTTC. Its protein is CASRLAGGYYNEQFF.